This record looks at one T cell receptor beta chain sequence and its context. Its specificity is not known. Unique molecular identifiers were incorporated into the prepared TCRbeta library. TCRdb re-called the PCR reads through MiXCR, storing one row per CDR3 protein. The data hold some 300,000 distinct CDR3 sequences, with just over 7.5% observed a single time. Germline V gene data show CDR1 as MNHEY and CDR2 as SMNVEV (reference sequence). With V trimmed by 7 bases and J by 4 bases, 8 bases remained unmatched. The CDR3 extends over 15 amino acids. This specimen comes from a study of T-cell reconstitution after alpha-beta-depleted transplantation in children. The study's findings and limits: A year post-transplant, T-cell counts and diversity derived mostly from newly produced T cells. Some patients' high day-60 TCRbeta diversity was attributed to recipient cells surviving conditioning. Roughly two months post-transplant, alpha-beta T cells reportedly originated from several hundred graft clones that had expanded.

The V call is TRBV27, the J call TRBJ2-5; 11 nucleotides agree with TRBD2. The receptor was derived from a female patient aged 2 to 10 who had a stem cell transplant for Fanconi anemia, so the T cells may come from the graft donor. The specimen was peripheral blood, collected 360 days after TCRalphabeta/CD19-depleted stem cell transplant. CDR3 in DNA: TGTGCCAGCAAAACACTAGCGGGGGTGAGAGAGACCCAGTACTTC. As protein: CASKTLAGVRETQYF.